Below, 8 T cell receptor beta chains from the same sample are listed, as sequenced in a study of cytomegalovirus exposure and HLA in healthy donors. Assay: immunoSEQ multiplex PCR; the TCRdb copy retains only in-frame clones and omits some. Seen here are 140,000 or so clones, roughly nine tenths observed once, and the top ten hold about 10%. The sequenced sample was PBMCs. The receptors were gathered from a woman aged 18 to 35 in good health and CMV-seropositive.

The CDR3: CASSQTGAIYSGNTIYF. For the CDR3, the DNA is TGCGCCAGCAGCCAAACAGGCGCCATATACTCTGGAAACACCATATATTTT. This chain connects TRBV5-1 to TRBJ1-3, with a weak D call TRBD1 (5 bases). Germline values: CDR1 SGHRS, CDR2 YFSETQ. The CDR3 runs 17 residues. Trimming pared 4 bases from V and 0 bases from J, leaving 17 bases between.

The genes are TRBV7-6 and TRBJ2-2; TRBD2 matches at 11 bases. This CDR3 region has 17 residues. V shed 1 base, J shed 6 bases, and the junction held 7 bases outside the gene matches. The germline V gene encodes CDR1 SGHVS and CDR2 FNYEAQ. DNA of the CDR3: TGTGCCAGCAGCTTAGTTCCTAGCGGGGGGCTGGCCGGGGAGCTGTTTTTT. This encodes CASSLVPSGGLAGELFF.

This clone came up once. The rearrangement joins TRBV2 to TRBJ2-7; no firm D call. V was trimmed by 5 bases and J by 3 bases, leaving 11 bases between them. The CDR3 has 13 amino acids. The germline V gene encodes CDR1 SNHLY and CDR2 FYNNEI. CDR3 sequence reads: CASSLVAGYEQYF. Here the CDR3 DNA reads TGTGCCAGCAGTTTAGTAGCTGGCTACGAGCAGTACTTC.

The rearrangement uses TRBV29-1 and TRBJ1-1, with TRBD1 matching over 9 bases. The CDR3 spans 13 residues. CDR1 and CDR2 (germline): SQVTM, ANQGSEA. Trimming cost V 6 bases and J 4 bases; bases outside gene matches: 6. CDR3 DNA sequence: TGCAGCGTCGTGACAGGGGGAGGCACTGAAGCTTTCTTT. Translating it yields CSVVTGGGTEAFF.

The CDR3 coding sequence is TGTGCCAGCAGTGACAACAGGGTATCGTACGAGCAGTACTTC. Amino acid sequence: CASSDNRVSYEQYF. This chain connects TRBV6-1 to TRBJ2-7, with a possible D match to TRBD1 (6 bases). The CDR3 extends over 14 amino acids. V was clipped by 3 bases and J by 4 bases, with 13 bases between them. Germline CDR1 and CDR2: MNHNS and SASEGT.

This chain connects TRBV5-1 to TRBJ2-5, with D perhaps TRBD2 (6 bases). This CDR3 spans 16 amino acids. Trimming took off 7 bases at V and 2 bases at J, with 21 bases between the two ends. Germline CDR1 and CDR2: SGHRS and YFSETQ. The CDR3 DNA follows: TGCGCCAGCCAAAGCTTAGTGTCCGGGACTCAAGAGACCCAGTACTTC. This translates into CASQSLVSGTQETQYF.

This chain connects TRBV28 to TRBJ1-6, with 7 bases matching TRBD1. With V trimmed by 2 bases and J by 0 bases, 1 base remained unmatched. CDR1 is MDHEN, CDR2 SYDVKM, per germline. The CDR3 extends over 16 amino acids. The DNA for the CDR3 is TGTGCCAGCAGTTTAGACAGGGACTCCTATAATTCACCCCTCCACTTT. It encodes CASSLDRDSYNSPLHF.

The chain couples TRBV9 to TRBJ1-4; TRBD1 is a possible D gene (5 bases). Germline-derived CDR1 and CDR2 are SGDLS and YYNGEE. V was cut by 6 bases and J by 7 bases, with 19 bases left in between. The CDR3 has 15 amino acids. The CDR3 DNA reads TGTGCCAGCAATCGTGGTGCAGGGATGGGTGAAAAACTGTTTTTT. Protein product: CASNRGAGMGEKLFF.